This T cell receptor (beta chain) was sequenced for a study of monozygotic twins with inflammatory bowel disease. The study's findings and limits: No one strong IBD-associated signal or clonotype was supported. Limited statistical power may explain no repertoire similarity difference between concordant and discordant twins. Telling apart the different T cell subtypes was not possible.

Per the germline V gene, CDR1 is KGHSH and CDR2 is LQKENI. The CDR3 runs to 13 residues. UMIs containing a 6-nucleotide sample barcode were added via template switching. From the 5' RACE reads, TCRdb lists one entry per CDR3 protein and no DNA. The sample data list 200,000 to 250,000 distinct CDR3 sequences. To note about this clonotype: Its antigen is currently unknown.

This rearrangement joins TRBV18 to TRBJ1-1; TCRdb calls TRBD1, which cannot be checked without DNA. The TCR originated in a human donor with ulcerative colitis or Crohn's disease, or a healthy co-twin of an affected twin (not recorded which). Sequencing input: blood. The CDR3 region is CASSPEDRGEAFF.